This record looks at one T cell receptor (beta chain) sequence and its context. Original methodology: The authors estimated nucleated cell counts from reference gene primer amplification. Sequencing used immunoSEQ multiplex PCR; TCRdb keeps in-frame clones, though not all of them. V and J calls and clone size are given by that table; D and trimming were obtained from the DNA. The table includes 300,000 to 350,000 clones, roughly 87% detected once. This specimen comes from a study of blood T cell repertoires in COVID-19. Participants reported their clinical history, and cohort assignment relied on those reports. The sequence derives from a woman in her 30s who had recovered from COVID-19. Source material: PBMCs or T cells enriched from blood (not recorded which).

Here the CDR3 reads CASSPRTYGTEAFF. In nucleotides, the CDR3 is TGTGCCAGCAGCCCCCGTACGTACGGCACTGAAGCTTTCTTT. The chain has TRBV9 and TRBJ1-1; D is ambiguous. Trimming cost V 4 bases and J 4 bases, with 14 bases left between them. In germline, CDR1 is SGDLS, CDR2 YYNGEE. The CDR3 is 14 residues long.